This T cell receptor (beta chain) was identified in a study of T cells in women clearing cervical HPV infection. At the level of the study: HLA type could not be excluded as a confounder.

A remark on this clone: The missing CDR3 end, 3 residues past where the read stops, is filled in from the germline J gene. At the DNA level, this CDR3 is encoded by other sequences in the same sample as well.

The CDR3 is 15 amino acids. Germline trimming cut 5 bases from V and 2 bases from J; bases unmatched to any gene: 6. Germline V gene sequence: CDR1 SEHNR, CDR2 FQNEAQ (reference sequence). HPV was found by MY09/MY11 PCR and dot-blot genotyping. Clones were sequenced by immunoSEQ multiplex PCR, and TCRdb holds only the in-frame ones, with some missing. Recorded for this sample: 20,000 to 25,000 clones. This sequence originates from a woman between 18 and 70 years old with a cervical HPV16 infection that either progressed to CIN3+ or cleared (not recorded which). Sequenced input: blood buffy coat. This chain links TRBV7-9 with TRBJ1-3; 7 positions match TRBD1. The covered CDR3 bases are TGTGCCAGCAGCCGACAGGGAACCCCTGGAAACACC. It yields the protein CASSRQGTPGNT. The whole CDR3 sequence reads CASSRQGTPGNTIYF.